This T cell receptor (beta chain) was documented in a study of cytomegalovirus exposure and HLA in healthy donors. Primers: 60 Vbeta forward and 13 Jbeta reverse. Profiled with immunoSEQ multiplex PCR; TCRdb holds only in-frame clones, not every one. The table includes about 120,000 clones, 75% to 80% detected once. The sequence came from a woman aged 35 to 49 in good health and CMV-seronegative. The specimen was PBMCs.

The CDR3 nucleotides read TGTGCCAGCAGGGACACAGGGTCCGGGGCCAACGTCCTGACTTTC. Protein product: CASRDTGSGANVLTF. The V call is TRBV6-1, the J call TRBJ2-6; D perhaps matches TRBD1 (6 bases). Germline V gene data show CDR1 as MNHNS and CDR2 as SASEGT. There are 15 residues in the CDR3. The V gene lost 6 bases and the J gene lost 4 bases, with 13 bases spanning the gap.